Sequencing of this T cell receptor beta chain was carried out in a study of blood T cell repertoires in COVID-19. In the study overall: Collection of acute and convalescent COVID-19 samples took place in the United States, Italy and Spain. Sample material is recorded as cDNA or gDNA derived from T cells, B-cell-depleted T cells, or PBMCs.

Methods used by the authors: Researchers report that nucleated cell counts were estimated from reference gene primer amplification. The method was immunoSEQ multiplex PCR; TCRdb's version includes in-frame clones alone and lacks a portion of them. V and J calls plus clone size are reproduced from that table; the DNA served to infer D and trimming. The sample carries roughly 29,000 clones, roughly 78% recorded once. The ends lost 5 bases at V and 8 bases at J; junction bases unmatched: 7. Germline V CDR1 and CDR2: SQVTM, ANQGSEA. This CDR3 spans 12 amino acids. This chain links TRBV29-1 with TRBJ1-2; 8 bases align to TRBD1. The receptor was derived from a boy aged 2 to 10 with active or convalescent COVID-19. The sequenced material came from peripheral blood. CDR3 protein: CSVRTGKDGYTF. The CDR3 nucleotides are TGCAGCGTTAGGACAGGGAAGGACGGCTACACCTTC.